The subject of this entry is one TCR beta chain. Generated by immunoSEQ multiplex PCR, the TCRdb table keeps only in-frame clones and is missing some. This table holds 410,000 or so clones, approximately 90% found once. The sample comes from a study of blood T cell repertoires in COVID-19. Germline V gene sequence: CDR1 MNHEY, CDR2 SVGEGT. V lost 3 bases, J lost 2 bases, and 5 bases stayed unmatched. This CDR3 contains 16 residues. While infection was still active, Seattle patients were enrolled and then followed longitudinally. The sample consisted of peripheral blood. The genes are TRBV6-2 or TRBV6-3 and TRBJ2-1; 9 nucleotides align to TRBD1. The TCR comes from a woman aged 40-49 years with COVID-19, enrolled during active disease. The CDR3 bases are TGTGCCAGCAGTTATAGCGGACAGGGGCCCTACAATGAGCAGTTCTTC. It yields the protein CASSYSGQGPYNEQFF.